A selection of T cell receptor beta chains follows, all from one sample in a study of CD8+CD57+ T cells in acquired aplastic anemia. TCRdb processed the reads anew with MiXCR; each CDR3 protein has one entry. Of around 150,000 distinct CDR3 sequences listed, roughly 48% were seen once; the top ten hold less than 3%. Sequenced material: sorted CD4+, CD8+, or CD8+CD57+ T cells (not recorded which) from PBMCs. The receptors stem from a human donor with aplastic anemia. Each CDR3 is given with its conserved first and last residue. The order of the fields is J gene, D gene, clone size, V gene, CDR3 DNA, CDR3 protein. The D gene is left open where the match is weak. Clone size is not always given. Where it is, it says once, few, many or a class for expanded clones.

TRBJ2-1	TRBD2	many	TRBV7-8	TGTGCCAGCAGCCTTCTAGCGGGAGGACACAATGAGCAGTTCTTC	CASSLLAGGHNEQFF
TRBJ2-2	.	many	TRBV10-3	TGTGCCATCAGTGAGTCGAAGGACGCCGGGGAGCTGTTTTTT	CAISESKDAGELFF
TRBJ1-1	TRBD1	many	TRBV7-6	TGTGCCAGCAGCTTATCTTCCCCAGGGGGCACTGAAGCTTTCTTT	CASSLSSPGGTEAFF
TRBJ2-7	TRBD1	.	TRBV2	TGTGCCAGCAGTGACAGGACAGGGGACCACGAGCAGTACTTC	CASSDRTGDHEQYF
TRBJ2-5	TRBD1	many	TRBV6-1	TGTGCCAGCAGAACAACAGGGGGGACAGAGACCCAGTACTTC	CASRTTGGTETQYF
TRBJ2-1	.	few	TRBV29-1	TGCAGCGTTGTTGGGGGAAGCTCCTACAATGAGCAGTTCTTC	CSVVGGSSYNEQFF
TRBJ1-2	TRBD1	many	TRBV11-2	TGTGCCAGCGATCCTACCGGGACAGGGACTGGAGGGAACTATGGCTACACCTTC	CASDPTGTGTGGNYGYTF
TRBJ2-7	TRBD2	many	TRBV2	TGTGCCAGCAGGCCTGAGATAGGGACTAGCGGGAGGGTCGAGCAGTACTTC	CASRPEIGTSGRVEQYF
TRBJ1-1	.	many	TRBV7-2	TGTGCCAGCAGCCTAGGACACGGAATCACTGAAGCTTTCTTT	CASSLGHGITEAFF
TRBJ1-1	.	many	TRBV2	TGTGCCAGCTCGGGACAACCGAACACTGAAGCTTTCTTT	CASSGQPNTEAFF
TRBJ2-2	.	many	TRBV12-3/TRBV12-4	TGTGCCAGCCGGGCCAGCTCCTTAAACACCGGGGAGCTGTTTTTT	CASRASSLNTGELFF
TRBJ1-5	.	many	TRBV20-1	TGCAGTGCTAGGGAGGCCGTAGATCAGCCCCAGCATTTT	CSAREAVDQPQHF
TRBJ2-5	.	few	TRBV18	TGTGCCAGCTCACCACCGAAAGGGGTGGAAGAGACCCAGTACTTC	CASSPPKGVEETQYF
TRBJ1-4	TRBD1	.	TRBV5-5	TGTGCCAGCAGCTTGGAGGGACAGGGGGCGAGTGAAAAACTGTTTTTT	CASSLEGQGASEKLFF
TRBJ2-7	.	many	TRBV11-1	TGTGCCAGCAGCTTAGGGGGAAACTACGAGCAGTACTTC	CASSLGGNYEQYF
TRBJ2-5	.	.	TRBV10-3	TGTGCCATCAGTGAGCACATGTCAGAGACCCAGTACTTC	CAISEHMSETQYF
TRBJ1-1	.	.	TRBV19	TGTGCCAGTAGTGTGTCCCTTCGGCGGAGGACTGAAGCTTTCTTT	CASSVSLRRRTEAFF
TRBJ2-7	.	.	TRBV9	TGTGCCAGCAGCCCGAGACTCCCGGGACGTGAGCGAGCTACCGAGCAGTACTTC	CASSPRLPGRERATEQYF
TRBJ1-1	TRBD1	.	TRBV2	TGTGCCAGCCACGTCCGGGACAGGATGAACACTGAAGCTTTCTTT	CASHVRDRMNTEAFF
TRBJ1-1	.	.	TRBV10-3	TGTGCCATCAGTGAGGGCATGGGACGCGAAGCTTTCTTT	CAISEGMGREAFF
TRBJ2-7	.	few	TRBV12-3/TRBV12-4	TGTGCCAGCAGCCACATAAAACAGGGCGTTTACGAGCAGTACTTC	CASSHIKQGVYEQYF
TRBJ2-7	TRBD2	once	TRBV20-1	TGCAGTGCTAGACCCCTAGCGGGAGGGATCGAGCAGTACTTC	CSARPLAGGIEQYF
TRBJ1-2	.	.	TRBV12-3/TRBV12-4	TGTGCCAGCAGTTCGACGTCGCTGGACTATGGCTACACCTTC	CASSSTSLDYGYTF
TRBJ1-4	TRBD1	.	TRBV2	TGTGCCAGCAGGGATAGGACAGGCCTTGAAAAACTGTTTTTT	CASRDRTGLEKLFF
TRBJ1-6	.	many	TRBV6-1	TGTGCCAGCACAACGGGGGCTCCACCCCTCCACTTT	CASTTGAPPLHF
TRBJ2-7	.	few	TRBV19	TGTGCCACCACAGGGTCGCTGTACGAGCAGTACTTC	CATTGSLYEQYF
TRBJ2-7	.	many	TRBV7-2	TGTGCCAGCAGCTTGTCAGACCGCGAGCAGTACTTC	CASSLSDREQYF
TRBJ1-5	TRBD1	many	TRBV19	TGTGCCAGTAGTTCGAGCGGGACAGGGGCCCAGCCCCAGCATTTT	CASSSSGTGAQPQHF
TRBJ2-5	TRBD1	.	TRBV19	TGTGCCAGTAGTATGGGGACAGGGTATCAAGAGACCCAGTACTTC	CASSMGTGYQETQYF
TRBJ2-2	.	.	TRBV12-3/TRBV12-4	TGTGCCAGCAGTTTTGGGACCCACACCGGGGAGCTGTTTTTT	CASSFGTHTGELFF
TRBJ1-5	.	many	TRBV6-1	TGTGCCAGCACGGTCAGTGGCAATCAGCCCCAGCATTTT	CASTVSGNQPQHF
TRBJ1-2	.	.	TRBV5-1	TGCGCCAGCCGCCAAGAATCCAGGGCTTATGGCTACACCTTC	CASRQESRAYGYTF
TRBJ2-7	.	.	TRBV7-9	TGTGCCAGCAGCTTACTTGATTACGAGCAGTACTTC	CASSLLDYEQYF
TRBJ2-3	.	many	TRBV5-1	TGCGCCAGCAGCTTGGCGGAGTTAACCACAGATACGCAGTATTTT	CASSLAELTTDTQYF
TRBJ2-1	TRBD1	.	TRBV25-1	TGTGCCAGCAGTGACAACCGGGACAGAGGCAATGAGCAGTTCTTC	CASSDNRDRGNEQFF
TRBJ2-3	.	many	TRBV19	TGTGCCAGTAGTATAGAAGATACAAGGGATACGCAGTATTTT	CASSIEDTRDTQYF
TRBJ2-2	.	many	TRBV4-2	TGTGCCAGCAGCCAAGAAGCCACGGCCGGGGAGCTGTTTTTT	CASSQEATAGELFF